The 12 T cell receptor beta chains presented below share a single source sample, sequenced in a study of control samples from healthy donors and cancer patients (TCRdb year 2020). To prepare the library, the immunoSEQ multiplex PCR assay was applied. TCRdb carries this immuneACCESS record with in-frame sequences only. Its versions omit some clonotypes, under half of them owing to an unresolved V gene in the studies checked, with the rest unexplained. The sample contains roughly 52,000 clones, 85% to 95% of them found a single time. 2.4% of the sample comes from the top ten. Sequencing used blood. All receptors come from a man under 40 in good health.

In this sample, this clone turned up once. The rearrangement joins TRBV6-5 to TRBJ2-7; D is ambiguous. V was shortened by 6 bases and J by 5 bases, with 20 bases between the two germline ends. From germline, CDR1 is MNHEY and CDR2 SVGAGI. The CDR3 is 15 residues long. CDR3 DNA: TGTGCCAGCAGCTTTTACCCTACCCCCTTTAACGAGCAGTACTTC. As protein: CASSFYPTPFNEQYF.

The chain uses TRBV30 and TRBJ2-3, with no clear D. V lost 4 bases to trimming and J lost 2 bases, with 13 bases between them. This CDR3 is 14 amino acids long. Germline CDR1 GTSNPN, CDR2 SVGIG (reference sequence). The CDR3 protein is CAWKVAAPTDTQYF. Here the CDR3 DNA reads TGTGCCTGGAAAGTGGCAGCCCCCACAGATACGCAGTATTTT.

The J gene is TRBJ1-3, the V gene TRBV5-5; tentatively, D is TRBD1 (5 bases). The germline CDR1 and CDR2 sequences are SGHKS and YYEKEE (reference sequence). V shed 2 bases and J shed 4 bases, with 13 bases lying between them. The CDR3 totals 15 residues. The CDR3 loop is CASSFLRGDGNTIYF. Here the CDR3 DNA reads TGTGCCAGCAGCTTTCTTAGGGGAGACGGAAACACCATATATTTT.

The chain combines TRBV9 with TRBJ2-3; perhaps TRBD1 as D (6 bases). V gave up 0 bases and J gave up 6 bases, with 8 bases separating them. This CDR3 contains 13 residues. Germline V gene sequence: CDR1 SGDLS, CDR2 YYNGEE. The CDR3 region has the DNA TGTGCCAGCAGCGTAGAGGGGGTGGATACGCAGTATTTT. Protein sequence: CASSVEGVDTQYF.

The V call is TRBV5-6, the J call TRBJ2-1, with TRBD1 matching over 8 bases. The CDR3 runs 15 residues. Trimming removed 2 bases from V and 4 bases from J; junction bases left unmatched: 5. CDR1 and CDR2 from the germline V gene are SGHDT and YYEEEE. The chain's CDR3 is CASSLPRTGYNEQFF. CDR3 coding DNA: TGTGCCAGCAGCTTACCGAGGACAGGGTACAATGAGCAGTTCTTC.

By its share, this clone is medium-sized. The V gene is TRBV6-4, the J gene TRBJ2-6, with 11 bases aligning to TRBD2. Germline-derived CDR1 and CDR2 are MRHNA and SNTAGT. CDR3 length equals 17 residues. The ends lost 4 bases at V and 0 bases at J; junction bases unmatched: 2. The CDR3 sequence is CASSAGTSGSGANVLTF. The CDR3 bases are TGTGCCAGCAGTGCCGGGACTAGCGGCTCTGGGGCCAACGTCCTGACTTTC.

The CDR3 protein is CAWSVPGASMNTEAFF. Here the CDR3 DNA reads TGTGCCTGGAGTGTACCAGGCGCCTCCATGAACACTGAAGCTTTCTTT. The genes are TRBV30 and TRBJ1-1; the D is unclear. Trimming took off 0 bases at V and 0 bases at J, with 14 bases between the two ends. The germline V gene encodes CDR1 GTSNPN and CDR2 SVGIG (reference sequence). The CDR3 sequence is 16 residues long.

The chain uses TRBV28 and TRBJ1-2; TRBD1 aligns across 7 bases. Germline-derived CDR1 and CDR2 are MDHEN and SYDVKM. This CDR3 is 13 amino acids long. V shed 6 bases, J shed 4 bases, and the junction held 5 bases outside the gene matches. This CDR3 is CASRTGTAYGYTF. CDR3 sequence (DNA): TGTGCCAGCAGAACCGGGACAGCCTATGGCTACACCTTC.

The rearrangement joins TRBV7-2 to TRBJ1-1, with no clear D. The germline gives CDR1 SGHTA, CDR2 FQGNSA. This CDR3 has 14 residues. V dropped 3 bases and J dropped 0 bases, with 8 bases sitting between them. Here the CDR3 DNA reads TGTGCCAGCAGCTTTACACCACTGAACACTGAAGCTTTCTTT. Amino acids: CASSFTPLNTEAFF.

The V call is TRBV27, the J call TRBJ2-2; D is undetermined. The germline V gene has CDR1 MNHEY and CDR2 SMNVEV (reference sequence). V lost 0 bases, J lost 6 bases, and 8 bases lay in between. This CDR3 region has 14 residues. The CDR3 reads CASSLSGPAGELFF. The CDR3 DNA sequence: TGTGCCAGCAGTTTATCTGGGCCAGCCGGGGAGCTGTTTTTT.

V and J are TRBV24-1 and TRBJ2-7; D perhaps matches TRBD2 (6 bases). The CDR3 length is 13 residues. V lost 5 bases to trimming and J lost 1 base, with 8 bases between them. Germline values: CDR1 KGHDR, CDR2 SFDVKD. The DNA for the CDR3 is TGTGCCACCAGTGGTCGGGGGTCCTACGAGCAGTACTTC. Translating it yields CATSGRGSYEQYF.

In its sample, this clone was seen once. This chain connects TRBV7-2 to TRBJ1-1; D perhaps matches TRBD1 (6 bases). Germline assignment: CDR1 SGHTA and CDR2 FQGNSA. V was trimmed by 0 bases and J by 0 bases, leaving 8 bases between them. CDR3 length: 15 amino acids. This CDR3 is CASSLATGLNTEAFF. DNA for the CDR3: TGTGCCAGCAGCTTAGCCACAGGGCTGAACACTGAAGCTTTCTTT.